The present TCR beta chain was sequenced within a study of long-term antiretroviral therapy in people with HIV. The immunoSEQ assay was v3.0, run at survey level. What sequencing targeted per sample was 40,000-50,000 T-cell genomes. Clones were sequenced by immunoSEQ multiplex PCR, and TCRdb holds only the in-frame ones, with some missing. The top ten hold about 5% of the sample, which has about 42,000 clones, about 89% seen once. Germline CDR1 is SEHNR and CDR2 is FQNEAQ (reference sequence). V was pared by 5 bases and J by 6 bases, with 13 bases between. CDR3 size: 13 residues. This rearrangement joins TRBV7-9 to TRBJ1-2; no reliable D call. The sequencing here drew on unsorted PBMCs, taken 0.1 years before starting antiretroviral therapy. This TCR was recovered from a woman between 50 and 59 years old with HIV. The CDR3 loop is CASSVSDTNGYTF. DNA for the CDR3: TGTGCCAGCAGCGTGAGTGATACAAATGGCTACACCTTC.